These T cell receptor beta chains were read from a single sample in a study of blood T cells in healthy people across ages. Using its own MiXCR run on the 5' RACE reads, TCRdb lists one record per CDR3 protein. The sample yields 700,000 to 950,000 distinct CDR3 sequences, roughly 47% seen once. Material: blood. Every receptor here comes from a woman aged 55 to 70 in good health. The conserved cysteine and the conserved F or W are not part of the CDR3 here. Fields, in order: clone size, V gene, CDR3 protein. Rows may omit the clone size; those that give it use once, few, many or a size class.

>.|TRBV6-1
ASSGGTAEQF
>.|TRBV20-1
SASYVESSSYNEQF
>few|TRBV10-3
AISELGNSYEQY
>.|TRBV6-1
ASSEALWGNQETQY
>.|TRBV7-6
ASSPGTSGSPWEQF
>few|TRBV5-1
ASVEDRAGGYT
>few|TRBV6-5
ASSYRTGETQY
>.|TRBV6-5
ASSNLAGQTDTQY
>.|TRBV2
ASSEWRGRDTQY
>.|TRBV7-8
ASSLAIRDRELYGYT
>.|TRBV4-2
ASSQDRSPGEVADTQY
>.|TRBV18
ASSRDSIQETQY
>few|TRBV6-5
ASSYSTGGGLYGYT
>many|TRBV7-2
ASSLGPRKRSQETQY
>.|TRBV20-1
SASSRRGDTQY
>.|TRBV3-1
ASSQGPLGTSTDTQY
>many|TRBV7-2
ASSLGANVLT